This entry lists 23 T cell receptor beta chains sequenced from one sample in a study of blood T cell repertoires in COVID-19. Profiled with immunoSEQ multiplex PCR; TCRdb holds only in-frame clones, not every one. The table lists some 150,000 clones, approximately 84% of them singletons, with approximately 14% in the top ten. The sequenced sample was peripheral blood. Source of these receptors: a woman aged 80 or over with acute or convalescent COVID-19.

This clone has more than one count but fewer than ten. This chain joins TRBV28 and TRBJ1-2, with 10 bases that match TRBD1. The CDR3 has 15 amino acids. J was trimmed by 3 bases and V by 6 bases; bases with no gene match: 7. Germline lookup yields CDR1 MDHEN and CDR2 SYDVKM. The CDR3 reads CASSPRDRGDYGYTF. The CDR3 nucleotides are TGTGCCAGCAGCCCCAGGGACAGGGGTGACTATGGCTACACCTTC.

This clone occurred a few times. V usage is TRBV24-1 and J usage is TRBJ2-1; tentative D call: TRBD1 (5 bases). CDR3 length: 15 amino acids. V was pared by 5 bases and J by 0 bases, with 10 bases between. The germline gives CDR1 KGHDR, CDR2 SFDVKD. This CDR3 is CATSVGVSSYNEQFF. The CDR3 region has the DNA TGTGCCACCAGTGTAGGGGTCAGCTCCTACAATGAGCAGTTCTTC.

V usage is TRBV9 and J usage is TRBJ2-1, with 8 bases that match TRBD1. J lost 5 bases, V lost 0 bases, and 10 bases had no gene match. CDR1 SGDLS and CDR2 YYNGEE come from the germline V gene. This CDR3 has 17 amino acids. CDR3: CASSVGSGGQVDNEQFF. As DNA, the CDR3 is TGTGCCAGCAGCGTAGGTAGTGGGGGACAGGTAGACAATGAGCAGTTCTTC.

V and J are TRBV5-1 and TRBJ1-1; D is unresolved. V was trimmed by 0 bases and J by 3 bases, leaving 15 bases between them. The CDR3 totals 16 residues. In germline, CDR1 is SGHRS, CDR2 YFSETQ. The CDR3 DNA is TGCGCCAGCAGCTTGGCGACCGGGTTTTCGGACACTGAAGCTTTCTTT. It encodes CASSLATGFSDTEAFF.

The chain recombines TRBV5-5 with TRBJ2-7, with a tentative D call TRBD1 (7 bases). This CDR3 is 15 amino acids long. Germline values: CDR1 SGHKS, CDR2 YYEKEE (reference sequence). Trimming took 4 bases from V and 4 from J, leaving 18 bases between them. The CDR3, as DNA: TGTGCCAGCAGCCCGGGGGTAGGGGGCGGGTACGAGCAGTACTTC. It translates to CASSPGVGGGYEQYF.

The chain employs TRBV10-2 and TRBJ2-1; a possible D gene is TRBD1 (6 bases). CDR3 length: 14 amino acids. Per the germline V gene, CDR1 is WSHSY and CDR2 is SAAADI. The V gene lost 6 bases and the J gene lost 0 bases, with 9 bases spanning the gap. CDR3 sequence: CASRTGSSYNEQFF. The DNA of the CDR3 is TGCGCCAGCAGGACAGGTTCCTCCTACAATGAGCAGTTCTTC.

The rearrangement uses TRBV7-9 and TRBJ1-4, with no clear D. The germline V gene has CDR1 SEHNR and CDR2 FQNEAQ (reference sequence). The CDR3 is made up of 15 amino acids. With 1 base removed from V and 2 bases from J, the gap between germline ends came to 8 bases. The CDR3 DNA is TGTGCCAGCAGCTTAGGGGCAGTTACTAATGAAAAACTGTTTTTT. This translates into CASSLGAVTNEKLFF.

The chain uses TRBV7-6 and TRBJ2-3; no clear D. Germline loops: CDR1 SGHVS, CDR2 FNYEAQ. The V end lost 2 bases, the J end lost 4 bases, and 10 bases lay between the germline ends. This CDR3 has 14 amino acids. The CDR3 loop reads CASSLTLSADTQYF. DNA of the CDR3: TGTGCCAGCAGCTTAACACTATCCGCAGATACGCAGTATTTT.

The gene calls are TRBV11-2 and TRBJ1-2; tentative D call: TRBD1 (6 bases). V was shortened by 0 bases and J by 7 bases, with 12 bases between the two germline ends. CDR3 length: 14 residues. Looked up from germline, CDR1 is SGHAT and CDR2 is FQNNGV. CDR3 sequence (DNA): TGTGCCAGCAGCTTAGATCAGGGGCTTGGTGGCTACACCTTC. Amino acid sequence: CASSLDQGLGGYTF. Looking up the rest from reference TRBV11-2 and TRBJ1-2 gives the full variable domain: EAGVAQSPRYKIIEKRQSVAFWCNPISGHATLYWYQQILGQGPKLLIQFQNNGVVDDSQLPKDRFSAERLKGVDSTLKIQPAKLEDSAVYLCASSLDQGLGGYTFGSGTRLTVV.

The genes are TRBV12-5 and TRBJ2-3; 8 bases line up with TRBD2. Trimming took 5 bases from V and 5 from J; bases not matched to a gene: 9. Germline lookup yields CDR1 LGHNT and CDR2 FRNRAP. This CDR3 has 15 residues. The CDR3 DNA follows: TGTGCTAGTGGTCCCCCCGGGAGGGCCGGAGATACGCAGTATTTT. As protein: CASGPPGRAGDTQYF.

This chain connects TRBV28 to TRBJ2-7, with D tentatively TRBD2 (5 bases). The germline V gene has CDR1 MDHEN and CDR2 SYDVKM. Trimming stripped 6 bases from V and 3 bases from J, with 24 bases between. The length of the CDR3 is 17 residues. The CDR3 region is CASSRGLHLQRRYEQYF. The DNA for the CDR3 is TGTGCCAGCAGCCGAGGGCTCCATTTACAGCGTCGCTACGAGCAGTACTTC.

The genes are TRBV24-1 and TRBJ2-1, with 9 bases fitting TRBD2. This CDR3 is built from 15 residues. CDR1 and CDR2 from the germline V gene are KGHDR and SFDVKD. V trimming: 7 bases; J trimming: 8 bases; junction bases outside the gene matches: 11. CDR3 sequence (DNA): TGTGCCACCAGAACCGGGGCTAGCGGGATCGATGAGCAGTTCTTC. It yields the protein CATRTGASGIDEQFF.

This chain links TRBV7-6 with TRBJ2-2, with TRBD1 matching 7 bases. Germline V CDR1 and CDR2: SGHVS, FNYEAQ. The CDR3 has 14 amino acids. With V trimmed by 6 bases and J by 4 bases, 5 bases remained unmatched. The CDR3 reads CASRGTAFTGELFF. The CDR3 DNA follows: TGTGCCAGCAGGGGGACAGCCTTCACCGGGGAGCTGTTTTTT.

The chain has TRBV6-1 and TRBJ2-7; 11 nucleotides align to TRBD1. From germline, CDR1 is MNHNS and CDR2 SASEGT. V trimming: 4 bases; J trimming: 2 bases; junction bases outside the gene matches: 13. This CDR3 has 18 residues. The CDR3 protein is CASSGPGTGGRYAYEQYF. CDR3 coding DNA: TGTGCCAGCAGTGGACCCGGGACAGGGGGACGGTACGCCTACGAGCAGTACTTC.

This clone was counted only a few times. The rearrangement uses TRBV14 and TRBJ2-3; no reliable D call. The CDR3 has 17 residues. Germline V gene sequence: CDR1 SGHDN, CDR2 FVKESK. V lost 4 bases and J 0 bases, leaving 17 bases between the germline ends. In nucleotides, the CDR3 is TGTGCCAGCAGCCCGAAAAGAATCTTTAGTAGCACAGATACGCAGTATTTT. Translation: CASSPKRIFSSTDTQYF.

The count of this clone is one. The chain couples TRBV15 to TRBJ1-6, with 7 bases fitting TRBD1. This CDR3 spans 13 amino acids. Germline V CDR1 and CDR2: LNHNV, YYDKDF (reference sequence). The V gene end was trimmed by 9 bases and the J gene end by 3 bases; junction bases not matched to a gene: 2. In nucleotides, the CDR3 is TGTGCCACAGGGGGCTTCTATAATTCACCCCTCCACTTT. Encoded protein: CATGGFYNSPLHF.

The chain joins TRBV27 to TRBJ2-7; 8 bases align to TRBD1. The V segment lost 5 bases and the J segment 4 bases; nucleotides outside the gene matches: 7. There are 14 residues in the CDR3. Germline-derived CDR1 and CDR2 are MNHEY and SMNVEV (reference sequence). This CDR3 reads CASSRSGTGYEQYF. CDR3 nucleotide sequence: TGTGCCAGCAGTCGTTCCGGGACAGGTTACGAGCAGTACTTC.

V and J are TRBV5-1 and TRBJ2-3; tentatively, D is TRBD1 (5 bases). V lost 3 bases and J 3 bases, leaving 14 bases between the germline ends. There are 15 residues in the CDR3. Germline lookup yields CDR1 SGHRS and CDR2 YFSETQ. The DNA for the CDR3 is TGCGCCAGCAGCTCCTTAGCAGCAGGGACAGATACGCAGTATTTT. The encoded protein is CASSSLAAGTDTQYF.

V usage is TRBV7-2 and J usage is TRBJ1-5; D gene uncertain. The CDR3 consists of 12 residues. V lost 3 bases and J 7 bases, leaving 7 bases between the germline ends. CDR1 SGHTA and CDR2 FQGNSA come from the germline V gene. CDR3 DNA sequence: TGTGCCAGCAGCTTGTCCCCGCAGCCCCAGCATTTT. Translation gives CASSLSPQPQHF.

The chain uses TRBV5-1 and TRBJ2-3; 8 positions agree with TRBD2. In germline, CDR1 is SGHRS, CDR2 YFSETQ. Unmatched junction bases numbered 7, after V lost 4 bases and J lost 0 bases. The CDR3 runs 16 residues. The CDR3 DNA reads TGCGCCAGCAGCCAAACTAGCGGACCTAGCACAGATACGCAGTATTTT. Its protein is CASSQTSGPSTDTQYF.

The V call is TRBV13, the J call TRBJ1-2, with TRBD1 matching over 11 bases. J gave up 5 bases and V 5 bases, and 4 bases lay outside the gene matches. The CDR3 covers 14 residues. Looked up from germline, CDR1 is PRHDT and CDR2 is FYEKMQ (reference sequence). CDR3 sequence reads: CASSEGTGGYGYTF. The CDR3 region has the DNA TGTGCCAGCAGCGAGGGGACAGGGGGTTATGGCTACACCTTC. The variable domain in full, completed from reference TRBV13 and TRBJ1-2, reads AAGVIQSPRHLIKEKRETATLKCYPIPRHDTVYWYQQGPGQDPQFLISFYEKMQSDKGSIPDRFSAQQFSDYHSELNMSSLELGDSALYFCASSEGTGGYGYTFGSGTRLTVV.

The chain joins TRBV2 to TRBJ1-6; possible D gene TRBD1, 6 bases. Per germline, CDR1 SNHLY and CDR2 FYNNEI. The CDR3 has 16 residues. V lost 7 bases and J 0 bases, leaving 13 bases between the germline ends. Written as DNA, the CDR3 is TGTGCCAGCAAGAGGGGCAGGGGCTCCTATAATTCACCCCTCCACTTT. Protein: CASKRGRGSYNSPLHF. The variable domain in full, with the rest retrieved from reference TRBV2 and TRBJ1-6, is EPEVTQTPSHQVTQMGQEVILRCVPISNHLYFYWYRQILGQKVEFLVSFYNNEISEKSEIFDDQFSVERPDGSNFTLKIRSTKLEDSAMYFCASKRGRGSYNSPLHFGNGTRLTVT.

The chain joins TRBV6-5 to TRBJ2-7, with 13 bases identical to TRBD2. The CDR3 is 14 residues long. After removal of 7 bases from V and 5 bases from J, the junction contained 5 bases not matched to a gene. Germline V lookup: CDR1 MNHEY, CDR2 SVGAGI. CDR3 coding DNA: TGTGCCAGCATTCGACTAGCGGGGGGCCACGAGCAGTACTTC. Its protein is CASIRLAGGHEQYF.